This TCR beta chain emerged from a study of beta chain features in type 1 diabetes. The overall study: Analysis included 107,917,701 sorted cells drawn from all samples.

The investigators reverse transcribed all of the isolated RNA, so they sequenced expressed TCRB transcripts. Only in-frame clones appear in the TCRdb table, and some are missing; sequencing was by immunoSEQ multiplex PCR. The sample has around 290,000 clones, about 7.8% seen once; the top ten hold 0.9% to 1.2%. Points on this clone: Its target is not known.

Trimming shortened V by 3 bases and J by 0 bases, and 6 bases separated the two germline ends. CDR1 is MNHEY, CDR2 SMNVEV, per germline (reference sequence). The CDR3 has 15 residues. Broader study findings: Researchers report that Type 1 diabetes patients had moderately but significantly shorter TCRB CDR3s across all four CD4+ subsets.

The V call is TRBV27, the J call TRBJ2-6, with unresolved D. Sequenced material: central memory CD4+ T cells from blood. This receptor was taken from a woman in her late teens or twenties in good health. CDR3 in amino acids: CASSFTTSGANVLTF. CDR3 nucleotides: TGTGCCAGCAGTTTCACTACCTCTGGGGCCAACGTCCTGACTTTC. Supplemented by reference TRBV27 and TRBJ2-6, the full variable domain reads EAQVTQNPRYLITVTGKKLTVTCSQNMNHEYMSWYRQDPGLGLRQIYYSMNVEVTDKGDVPEGYKVSRKEKRNFPLILESPSPNQTSLYFCASSFTTSGANVLTFGAGSRLTVL.